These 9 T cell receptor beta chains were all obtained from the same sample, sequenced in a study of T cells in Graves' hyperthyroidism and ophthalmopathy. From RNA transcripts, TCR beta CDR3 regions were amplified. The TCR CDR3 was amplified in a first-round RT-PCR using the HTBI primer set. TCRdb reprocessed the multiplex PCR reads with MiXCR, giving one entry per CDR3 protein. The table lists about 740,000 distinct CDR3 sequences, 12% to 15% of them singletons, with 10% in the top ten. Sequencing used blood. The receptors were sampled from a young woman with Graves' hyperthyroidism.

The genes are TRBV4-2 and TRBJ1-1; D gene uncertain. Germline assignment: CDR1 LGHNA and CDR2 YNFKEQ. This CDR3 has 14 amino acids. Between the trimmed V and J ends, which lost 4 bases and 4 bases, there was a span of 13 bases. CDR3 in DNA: TGTGCCAGCAGCCCTTCCTCGTGGAGCACTGAAGCTTTCTTT. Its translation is CASSPSSWSTEAFF.

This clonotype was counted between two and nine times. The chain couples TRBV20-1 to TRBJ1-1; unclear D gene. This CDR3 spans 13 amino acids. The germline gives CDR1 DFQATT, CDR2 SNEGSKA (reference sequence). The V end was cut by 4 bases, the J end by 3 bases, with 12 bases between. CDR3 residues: CSANYRRDTEAFF. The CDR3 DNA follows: TGCAGTGCTAACTACCGGAGGGACACTGAAGCTTTCTTT.

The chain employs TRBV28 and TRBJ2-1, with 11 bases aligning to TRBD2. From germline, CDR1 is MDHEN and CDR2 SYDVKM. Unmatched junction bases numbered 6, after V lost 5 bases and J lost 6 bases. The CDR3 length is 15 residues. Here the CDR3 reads CASSVSGGAFNEQFF. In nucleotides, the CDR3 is TGTGCCAGCAGTGTTAGCGGGGGGGCTTTCAATGAGCAGTTCTTC.

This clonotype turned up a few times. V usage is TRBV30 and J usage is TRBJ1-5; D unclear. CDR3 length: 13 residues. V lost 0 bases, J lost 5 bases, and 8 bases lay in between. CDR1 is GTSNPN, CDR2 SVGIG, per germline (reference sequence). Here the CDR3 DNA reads TGTGCCTGGAGTGTAGATGTAGATCAGCCCCAGCATTTT. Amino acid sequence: CAWSVDVDQPQHF. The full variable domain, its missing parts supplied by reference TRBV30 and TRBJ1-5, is SQTIHQWPATLVQPVGSPLSLECTVEGTSNPNLYWYRQAAGRGLQLLFYSVGIGQISSEVPQNLSASRPQDRQFILSSKKLLLSDSGFYLCAWSVDVDQPQHFGDGTRLSIL.

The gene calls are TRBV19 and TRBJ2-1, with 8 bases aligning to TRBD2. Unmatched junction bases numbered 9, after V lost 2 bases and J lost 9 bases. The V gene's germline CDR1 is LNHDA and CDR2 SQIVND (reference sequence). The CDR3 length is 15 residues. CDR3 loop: CASSITERELGEQFF. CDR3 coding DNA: TGTGCCAGTAGTATAACCGAGCGGGAGTTGGGTGAGCAGTTCTTC.

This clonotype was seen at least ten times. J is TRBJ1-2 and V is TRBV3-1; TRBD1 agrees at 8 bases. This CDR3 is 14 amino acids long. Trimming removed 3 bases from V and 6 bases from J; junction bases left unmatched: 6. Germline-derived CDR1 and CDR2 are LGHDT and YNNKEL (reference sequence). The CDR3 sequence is CASSHGQGENGYTF. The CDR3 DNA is TGTGCCAGCAGCCACGGACAGGGAGAAAATGGCTACACCTTC.

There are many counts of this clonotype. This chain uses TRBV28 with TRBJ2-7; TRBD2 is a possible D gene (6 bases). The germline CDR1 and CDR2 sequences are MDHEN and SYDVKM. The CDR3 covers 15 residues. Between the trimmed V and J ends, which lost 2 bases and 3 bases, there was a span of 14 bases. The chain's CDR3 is CASSLETGENYEQYF. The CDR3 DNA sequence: TGTGCCAGCAGTTTAGAGACGGGAGAAAACTACGAGCAGTACTTC.

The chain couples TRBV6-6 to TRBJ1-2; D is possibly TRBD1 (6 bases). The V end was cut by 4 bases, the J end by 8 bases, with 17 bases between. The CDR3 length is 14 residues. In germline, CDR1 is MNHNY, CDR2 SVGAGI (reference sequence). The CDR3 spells CASSFHGTSNGYTF. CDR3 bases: TGTGCCAGCAGTTTCCACGGGACATCTAACGGCTACACCTTC.

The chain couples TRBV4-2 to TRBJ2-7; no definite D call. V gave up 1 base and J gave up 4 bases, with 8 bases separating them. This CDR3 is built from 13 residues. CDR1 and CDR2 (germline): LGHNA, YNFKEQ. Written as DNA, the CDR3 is TGTGCCAGCAGCCAAGCCCTGATTTACGAGCAGTACTTC. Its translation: CASSQALIYEQYF.